The 18 T cell receptor beta chains listed next were all sequenced from one sample in a study of T cell repertoires in aging, cancer and after chemotherapy. A mixed TRB-A/B primer pool amplified rearranged TRB by multiplex touch-down PCR. MiXCR was run by TCRdb on the multiplex PCR reads, yielding one entry per CDR3 protein. The sample shows 1,500 or so distinct CDR3 sequences, roughly 22% of them seen only once. TCR beta rearrangements were amplified from peripheral blood genomic DNA. Sequenced sample: blood. The source is a human donor with a solid tumor.

V is TRBV28 and J is TRBJ1-6, with D maybe TRBD1 (5 bases). Germline V CDR1 and CDR2: MDHEN, SYDVKM. The CDR3 runs to 14 residues. V was pared by 2 bases and J by 17 bases, with 19 bases between. The chain's CDR3 is CASSLMAQPDSFHF. DNA for the CDR3: TGTGCCAGCAGTTTAATGGCCCAACCTGACAGCTTCCACTTT.

By share, this clonotype ranks as medium-sized. The chain employs TRBV19 and TRBJ2-7, with D possibly being TRBD1 (6 bases). The V end lost 6 bases, the J end lost 7 bases, and 16 bases lay between the germline ends. Germline values: CDR1 LNHDA, CDR2 SQIVND (reference sequence). The CDR3 covers 13 residues. CDR3 in amino acids: CASSRTGTREQYF. The CDR3, as DNA: TGTGCCAGTAGCCGAACCGGGACAAGAGAGCAGTACTTC.

This clonotype turned up a few times. V and J are TRBV5-3 and TRBJ1-3; no reliable D call. TRBV5-3 is annotated as an ORF whose role is uncertain. CDR3 length equals 15 residues. With 0 bases removed from V and 4 bases from J, the gap between germline ends came to 11 bases. The CDR3 region is CARSLAPGEGNTIYF. The CDR3 DNA sequence: TGTGCCAGAAGCTTGGCACCGGGAGAAGGAAACACCATATATTTT.

The chain combines TRBV2 with TRBJ2-7; TRBD2 might be the D (5 bases). V lost 6 bases to trimming and J lost 0 bases, with 12 bases between them. Germline CDR1 and CDR2: SNHLY and FYNNEI. The CDR3 is 14 residues long. CDR3 bases: TGTGCCAGCAGCTCAGAGGGAAGCTCCTACGAGCAGTACTTC. Translation: CASSSEGSSYEQYF. The full variable domain, completed using reference TRBV2 and TRBJ2-7, is EPEVTQTPSHQVTQMGQEVILRCVPISNHLYFYWYRQILGQKVEFLVSFYNNEISEKSEIFDDQFSVERPDGSNFTLKIRSTKLEDSAMYFCASSSEGSSYEQYFGPGTRLTVT.

In its sample, this clonotype ranks as medium-sized. This chain joins TRBV5-6 and TRBJ1-5; 7 nucleotides match TRBD1. From germline, CDR1 is SGHDT and CDR2 YYEEEE. V shed 5 bases and J 4 bases; nucleotides not matched to a gene: 6. The CDR3 totals 14 residues. The CDR3 is CASRHDRVNQPQHF. Written as DNA, the CDR3 is TGTGCCAGCAGACATGACAGGGTTAATCAGCCCCAGCATTTT.

For this clonotype: A much larger clone lies one base from this, so it may be a read error. The chain has TRBV20-1 and TRBJ1-1; D not certain. Trimming took off 8 bases at V and 6 bases at J, with 16 bases between the two ends. Germline V CDR1 and CDR2: DFQATT, SNEGSKA (reference sequence). The CDR3 is 12 amino acids. The CDR3 DNA follows: TGCAGTCTAAAGTTAAGCGGCTCTGAAGCTTTCTTT. Translating gives CSLKLSGSEAFF.

In its sample, this clonotype ranks as medium-sized. The chain couples TRBV20-1 to TRBJ2-7; 13 bases are shared with TRBD2. V lost 5 bases to trimming and J lost 5 bases; unmatched junction nucleotides: 9. Per germline, CDR1 DFQATT and CDR2 SNEGSKA (reference sequence). This CDR3 is 15 amino acids long. CDR3 sequence: CSARPLAGGPNEQYF. For the CDR3, the DNA is TGCAGTGCTCGACCACTAGCGGGAGGGCCCAACGAGCAGTACTTC.

The chain carries TRBV6-5 and TRBJ1-2; D is possibly TRBD1 (5 bases). The length of the CDR3 is 12 residues. The V end was cut by 5 bases, the J end by 10 bases, with 14 bases between. Germline V gives CDR1 MNHEY, CDR2 SVGAGI. Written as DNA, the CDR3 is TGTGCCAGCAGTCCGACAGACTATAACTACACCTTC. Translation gives CASSPTDYNYTF.

In its sample, this clonotype ranks as medium-sized. The rearrangement uses TRBV6-2 or TRBV6-3 and TRBJ1-5; D ambiguous. Trimming took 2 bases from V and 2 from J, leaving 16 bases between them. This CDR3 is 17 amino acids long. Germline V lookup: CDR1 MNHEY, CDR2 SVGEGT. CDR3 residues: CASSYRADVNGNQPQHF. As DNA, the CDR3 is TGTGCCAGCAGTTACAGGGCTGACGTTAATGGCAATCAGCCCCAGCATTTT.

V and J are TRBV20-1 and TRBJ1-1; TRBD1 might be the D (6 bases). This CDR3 contains 12 residues. V dropped 3 bases and J dropped 7 bases, with 12 bases sitting between them. CDR1 and CDR2 (germline): DFQATT, SNEGSKA (reference sequence). The CDR3 reads CSASEGGSEAFF. CDR3 in DNA: TGCAGTGCTAGCGAGGGGGGGAGTGAAGCTTTCTTT.

The chain uses TRBV27 and TRBJ2-3; 7 nucleotides match TRBD2. Germline CDR1 and CDR2: MNHEY and SMNVEV (reference sequence). There are 12 residues in the CDR3. V was pared by 6 bases and J by 6 bases, with 3 bases of the junction left unmatched. The CDR3 region is CASSRGGDTQYF. The CDR3 DNA is TGTGCCAGCAGCCGGGGAGGGGATACGCAGTATTTT.

V usage is TRBV5-1 and J usage is TRBJ2-4; 7 bases are a match to TRBD1. The V and J ends lost 5 bases and 8 bases, in that order; junction bases with no gene match: 10. Germline CDR1 reads SGHRS; CDR2 reads YFSETQ. CDR3 length: 14 residues. The CDR3 here is CASRVEGAPDIQYF. For the CDR3, the DNA is TGCGCCAGCAGGGTTGAGGGGGCCCCCGACATTCAGTACTTC.

This clonotype is deemed medium-sized. The rearrangement links TRBV27 to TRBJ2-1; D may correspond to TRBD1 or TRBD2 (5 bases each). The CDR3 is 10 residues long. Looked up from germline, CDR1 is MNHEY and CDR2 is SMNVEV (reference sequence). With 8 bases removed from V and 6 bases from J, the gap between germline ends came to 5 bases. The CDR3 loop is CASGGNEQFF. CDR3 nucleotide sequence: TGTGCCAGCGGGGGCAATGAGCAGTTCTTC.

Notes on this clonotype: This could be a read error, since a much larger clone is one nucleotide away. This CDR3 reads CASSGTWGWNEQFF. The CDR3 DNA reads TGTGCCAGCAGCGGGACATGGGGGTGGAATGAGCAGTTCTTC. The chain recombines TRBV7-2 with TRBJ2-1, with D possibly being TRBD1 (6 bases). The CDR3 is made up of 14 amino acids. V lost 5 bases and J 7 bases, leaving 15 bases between the germline ends. CDR1 and CDR2 (germline): SGHTA, FQGNSA.

Relative to its sample, this clonotype is medium-sized. V and J are TRBV6-2 or TRBV6-3 and TRBJ2-7; the match to TRBD1 covers 11 bases. This CDR3 has 15 residues. V shed 9 bases, J shed 4 bases, and the junction held 11 bases outside the gene matches. CDR1 and CDR2 (germline): MNHEY, SVGEGT. In DNA, the CDR3 is TGTGCCAGTGATTTTTTGGGGGACAGGGGGTACGAGCAGTACTTC. Translation gives CASDFLGDRGYEQYF.

This clonotype has a single count. A clone one base away is much larger, so this may be a read error. The chain employs TRBV5-6 and TRBJ1-5; tentative D call: TRBD1 (6 bases). In germline, CDR1 is SGHDT, CDR2 YYEEEE. This CDR3 is built from 15 residues. The CDR3: CASSLGQASGQPHHF. DNA of the CDR3: TGTGCCAGCAGCTTGGGACAGGCCTCAGGTCAGCCCCATCATTTT.

This rearrangement joins TRBV29-1 to TRBJ2-2; no clear D. The V end was cut by 6 bases, the J end by 7 bases, with 12 bases between. The CDR3 loop spans 12 amino acids. The germline V gene encodes CDR1 SQVTM and CDR2 ANQGSEA. The CDR3 spells CSVEQDGGELFF. The CDR3 nucleotides are TGCAGCGTGGAGCAAGATGGCGGGGAGCTGTTTTTT.

The chain couples TRBV6-6 to TRBJ2-6; no clear D. From germline, CDR1 is MNHNY and CDR2 SVGAGI (reference sequence). CDR3 length equals 12 residues. Trimming shortened V by 11 bases and J by 4 bases, and 9 bases separated the two germline ends. CDR3 bases: TGTGCCGCCTTAAGAGGGGCCAACGTCCTGACTTTC. Translated, it gives CAALRGANVLTF.